The entry below describes one T cell receptor (beta chain). Its antigen remains unidentified. No base qualities exist here, and no much larger clone lies one base off it. The CDR3 sequence holds 17 residues, the cysteine and phenylalanine included. The only DNA kept is the CDR3, 51 bases in frame from the first base. Based on the germline V gene (reference sequence), the CDR1 and CDR2 sequences are DFQATT and SNEGSKA. Compared with germline, V lacks 3 bases and J lacks 2 bases; bases without a gene match: 13. Ficoll-Paque density gradient centrifugation was used to isolate PBMCs. This entry comes from a study of T-cell memory formation after mild COVID-19 (dated by TCRdb to the early 2020s). About the investigation overall: TCR sequence clusters from the two donors were largely donor specific. In two donors, T-cell clones that expanded and contracted after mild COVID-19 were followed by sequencing TCRalpha and TCRbeta repertoires longitudinally. Two young, previously healthy adult volunteers made up the cohort, one male and one female.

Overall results and qualifications from the work: The second-wave clones that peaked on day 37 were not confirmed to be SARS-CoV-2 specific. The detection of some responding clones in pre-infection memory suggests that pre-existing cross-reactive memory T cells joined the SARS-CoV-2 response. The study covered only a couple of mild cases, and larger cohorts including severe cases with pre-infection samples were considered necessary. Contracting CD4+ clones turned up mainly in the CM and EM memory subsets, whereas EMRA was where CD8+ clones were enriched. From day 15 to 85, contracting clones showed balanced CD4/CD8 phenotypes, whereas a second wave of clones that expanded from day 15 to 37 leaned towards CD4+.

Sequenced on an Illumina NovaSeq 6000. TCRalpha and TCRbeta cDNA libraries were constructed by 5'RACE with constant-segment primers, with sample barcodes and unique molecular identifiers being introduced. RNA was extracted from every sample with Trizol reagent. Libraries were amplified in two PCR steps, with a second sample barcode and Illumina TruSeq adapters added in the second step. Libraries were sequenced on an Illumina NovaSeq with 2 x 150 bp paired-end reads. As for the original processing: The reads were demultiplexed and collapsed into UMI-guided consensus sequences using migec v1.2.7. Using mixcr v2.1.11, UMI consensuses were aligned to TRA and TRB V and J templates and then assembled into clonotypes. Expanded or contracted clonotypes were those called significant by both edgeR and NoisET, with noise models trained on biological replicates. edgeR calls used a false discovery rate-adjusted p below 0.01 and a log2 fold-change threshold of 1. As an exploratory analysis of dynamics, max-normalized trajectories of the 1000 most abundant clonotypes were examined by PCA with hierarchical clustering. Separately sequenced CD4+ and CD8+ repertoires were used to assign the CD4 or CD8 phenotype of responding clones. TCRdb itself trimmed the public reads at Q25 with fastp, ran MiXCR and retained productive beta chains. Every CDR3 protein is listed once, alongside the most common genes and DNA of its rows. The V and J calls, along with clone size, are taken from TCRdb and not from the paper's own processing. This sample is represented by 140,000 or so distinct CDR3 sequences; 15% to 20% of them were singletons. Of the sample, around 2.4% falls within the top ten clones.

Sequenced material: PBMCs or a T cell subset sorted from them (not recorded which). Recombination joined TRBV20-1 with TRBJ2-7; 10 of the junction bases match TRBD2. The sequence was obtained from an adult woman who had mild COVID-19 (a few samples of this study predate the infection). The sample titles of this study are shuffled in the database, so cell type and time point are left out; the donor was told from shared clones. The nucleotide sequence reads TGCAGTGCTAGGGAGTGGATAGCGGGAGGCGATGCCTACGAGCAGTACTTC. It codes for CSAREWIAGGDAYEQYF.